This record concerns one TCR beta chain sequence. Its antigen is unidentified. The data were taken from a study of T cells in localized non-small cell lung cancer. Libraries were prepared by immunoSEQ multiplex PCR; TCRdb keeps only in-frame clonotypes and omits some of them. The sample gives about 33,000 clones, roughly 90% of which show up once; less than 20% is in the top ten. CDR1 is SGHTA, CDR2 FQGNSA, per germline. The V end was cut by 0 bases, the J end by 4 bases, with 15 bases between. The length of the CDR3 is 16 residues. The study, taken as a whole, reports: Among the tissues sampled, uninvolved adjacent lung had the highest T cell clonality, above tumor.

The receptor's source is a man aged 40-75 years with stage III lung adenocarcinoma. The sample in question was peripheral blood mononuclear cells, obtained before any cancer treatment. V and J are TRBV7-2 and TRBJ1-2, with D possibly TRBD1 on 6 matching bases. CDR3 sequence reads: CASSLAGTTGLYGYTF. The CDR3 DNA sequence: TGTGCCAGCAGCTTAGCCGGGACAACTGGACTCTATGGCTACACCTTC.